This T cell receptor beta chain was captured in a study of blood T cell repertoires in COVID-19. Across the whole study: Spain, Italy and the United States supplied samples that represented acute and convalescent COVID-19. T cells, B-cell-depleted T cells, or PBMCs provided the cDNA or gDNA that served as material.

Per the original methods: Reference gene primer amplification yielded estimated nucleated cell counts. Assay: immunoSEQ multiplex PCR; the TCRdb copy retains only in-frame clones and omits some. The V and J calls and clone size are taken from that table; D and trimming were inferred from the DNA. The sample contains 13,000 to 15,000 clones, over 70% of which appear only once. CDR3 length equals 16 residues. Germline CDR1 MNHEY, CDR2 SVGEGT. The V end lost 2 bases, the J end lost 4 bases, and 12 bases lay between the germline ends. J is TRBJ1-6 and V is TRBV6-2 or TRBV6-3; D is unclear. The sequence derives from a human donor in a cohort sampled during active COVID-19. The sample was peripheral blood. The CDR3 DNA reads as TGTGCCAGCAGTTACCCCGGACTGATGTATAATTCACCCCTCCACTTT. It is translated as CASSYPGLMYNSPLHF.